Here is one TCR beta chain with its context. Its antigen remains unidentified. The record originates from a study of shared clonotypes between healthy human individuals. Study-level information: CD4 naive and CD4 memory each took three plates per donor, while CD8 naive took two and CD8 memory one.

Trimming removed 8 bases at V and 4 bases at J, with 17 bases between. The germline gives CDR1 MNHNS, CDR2 SASEGT. The CDR3 has 14 amino acids. Study-level results: Between a few donors, naive CD4 clonotypes were shared at a level of approximately 5%. Naive subsets generally exceeded memory subsets in estimated richness. Having only a few donors restricted how much genetic and exposure-history diversity was captured.

Libraries were prepared by immunoSEQ multiplex PCR; TCRdb keeps only in-frame clonotypes and omits some of them. The sample contains approximately 1,000,000 clones, around 78% of which appear only once. This TCR was recovered from a man younger than 35 in good health. Some clones in this sample may be carry-over from other donors' samples. Sequencing was performed on memory CD4+ T cells from PBMCs. Subset in this sample: CD45RA-negative fraction. This sequence joins TRBV6-1 and TRBJ1-2; D may be TRBD1 (6 bases). The CDR3 reads CASFYPGQRYGYTF. The CDR3 DNA follows: TGTGCCAGCTTTTATCCCGGACAGCGCTATGGCTACACCTTC.